A single TCR beta chain is shown here with its context. Authors' methods: Counts of nucleated cells, estimated from reference gene primer amplification, were obtained. Generated by immunoSEQ multiplex PCR, the TCRdb table keeps only in-frame clones and is missing some. The V and J calls and clone size come from that table; D and trimming were worked out from the DNA. The table includes 350,000 to 400,000 clones, roughly 90% detected once. Seattle researchers signed up patients amid active infection and tracked them longitudinally. V lost 10 bases to trimming and J lost 2 bases; unmatched junction nucleotides: 4. The CDR3 loop spans 12 amino acids. Germline V gives CDR1 WSHSY, CDR2 SAAADI. The data are from a study of blood T cell repertoires in COVID-19. Study summary: Sites in the United States, Italy and Spain provided acute and convalescent COVID-19 samples. Nucleic acid was either cDNA or gDNA, and it came from T cells, B-cell-depleted T cells, or PBMCs.

This chain joins TRBV10-2 and TRBJ2-7; 8 nucleotides match TRBD1. The receptor was derived from a woman aged 25 to 39 with COVID-19, enrolled during active disease. Sequencing was done on a sample of peripheral blood. The CDR3 DNA sequence: TGCGCCACCGGGACAGGACCCTACGAGCAGTACGTC. It codes for CATGTGPYEQYV.